The next 10 T cell receptor beta chains were all read from a single sample in a study of cytomegalovirus exposure and HLA in healthy donors. The table came from immunoSEQ multiplex PCR; TCRdb's copy has only in-frame clones and leaves some out. The sample gives 75,000 to 95,000 clones, about 96% of which show up once; less than 0.8% is in the top ten. The sample was PBMCs. These receptors all stem from a man younger than 35 in good health and CMV-seronegative.

The CDR3 protein is CASSSDSAGVLGAFF. CDR3 sequence (DNA): TGTGCCAGCAGTTCAGACTCGGCAGGGGTCCTGGGGGCTTTCTTT. This chain links TRBV28 with TRBJ1-1; D is perhaps TRBD1 (6 bases). CDR1 is MDHEN, CDR2 SYDVKM, per germline. The germline V and J ends were trimmed by 4 bases and 11 bases, with 23 bases remaining between them. The length of the CDR3 is 15 residues.

This chain connects TRBV28 to TRBJ1-5, with D tentatively TRBD1 (6 bases). Germline lookup yields CDR1 MDHEN and CDR2 SYDVKM. The V and J ends lost 8 bases and 0 bases respectively, with 11 bases between them. There are 14 residues in the CDR3. The DNA of the CDR3 is TGTGCCAGCTCAGAGGACAGTAGCAATCAGCCCCAGCATTTT. This sequence encodes CASSEDSSNQPQHF.

V gene TRBV7-9 combines with J gene TRBJ1-5; a possible D gene is TRBD1 (6 bases). The CDR3 contains 16 residues. Trimming stripped 5 bases from V and 2 bases from J, with 16 bases between. CDR1 is SEHNR, CDR2 FQNEAQ, per germline (reference sequence). The CDR3 spells CASSPRGGSGNQPQHF. CDR3 in DNA: TGTGCCAGCAGCCCACGGGGGGGCTCAGGCAATCAGCCCCAGCATTTT.

V is TRBV19 and J is TRBJ1-1; TRBD1 might be the D (5 bases). The germline V gene encodes CDR1 LNHDA and CDR2 SQIVND (reference sequence). There are 14 residues in the CDR3. Trimming cost V 3 bases and J 3 bases, with 11 bases left between them. This chain's CDR3 is CASSIQGGHTEAFF. In nucleotides, the CDR3 is TGTGCCAGTAGTATCCAGGGAGGACACACTGAAGCTTTCTTT.

The chain recombines TRBV2 with TRBJ1-1; a weak D match, TRBD1 (5 bases). The CDR3 contains 15 residues. CDR1 and CDR2 from the germline V gene are SNHLY and FYNNEI. V was shortened by 4 bases and J by 1 base, with 13 bases between the two germline ends. This CDR3 reads CASSVGARRNTEAFF. Written as DNA, the CDR3 is TGTGCCAGCAGTGTTGGGGCCCGCCGGAACACTGAAGCTTTCTTT. The variable domain in full, completed from reference TRBV2 and TRBJ1-1, reads EPEVTQTPSHQVTQMGQEVILRCVPISNHLYFYWYRQILGQKVEFLVSFYNNEISEKSEIFDDQFSVERPDGSNFTLKIRSTKLEDSAMYFCASSVGARRNTEAFFGQGTRLTVV.

This sequence joins TRBV27 and TRBJ2-1; maybe TRBD1 (6 bases). The CDR3 is 15 amino acids. CDR1 MNHEY and CDR2 SMNVEV come from the germline V gene (reference sequence). The V gene lost 2 bases and the J gene lost 4 bases, with 12 bases spanning the gap. As DNA, the CDR3 is TGTGCCAGCAGTTTACACTGGGGGCTTTACAATGAGCAGTTCTTC. Protein sequence: CASSLHWGLYNEQFF.

V is TRBV10-2 and J is TRBJ1-1, with D perhaps TRBD1 (6 bases). The V end lost 4 bases, the J end lost 6 bases, and 15 bases lay between the germline ends. The CDR3 is 14 residues long. Per the germline V gene, CDR1 is WSHSY and CDR2 is SAAADI. The chain's CDR3 is CASSATGGAAEAFF. The CDR3 DNA follows: TGCGCCAGCAGTGCCACCGGGGGGGCGGCTGAAGCTTTCTTT.

The chain is built from TRBV27 and TRBJ1-1; TRBD1 agrees at 8 bases. V shed 2 bases, J shed 10 bases, and the junction held 9 bases outside the gene matches. Germline V CDR1 and CDR2: MNHEY, SMNVEV (reference sequence). This CDR3 is built from 14 residues. Here the CDR3 reads CASSLIPARGRAFF. CDR3 DNA sequence: TGTGCCAGCAGTTTAATACCCGCCAGGGGGCGAGCTTTCTTT.

This clone came up once. The genes are TRBV7-3 and TRBJ2-6; TRBD2 might be the D (6 bases). Germline CDR1 reads SGHTA; CDR2 reads FQGTGA. The CDR3 totals 16 residues. V was shortened by 1 base and J by 0 bases, with 7 bases between the two germline ends. The CDR3 DNA reads TGTGCCAGCAGCTTAAACGGGGGCTCTGGGGCCAACGTCCTGACTTTC. This codes for CASSLNGGSGANVLTF. The variable domain in full, completed from reference TRBV7-3 and TRBJ2-6, reads GAGVSQTPSNKVTEKGKYVELRCDPISGHTALYWYRQSLGQGPEFLIYFQGTGAADDSGLPNDRFFAVRPEGSVSTLKIQRTERGDSAVYLCASSLNGGSGANVLTFGAGSRLTVL.

This chain connects TRBV28 to TRBJ2-7; 7 bases align to TRBD2. CDR1 and CDR2 from the germline V gene are MDHEN and SYDVKM. V lost 6 bases to trimming and J lost 0 bases; unmatched junction nucleotides: 5. The CDR3 has 14 residues. In DNA, the CDR3 is TGTGCCAGCAGCCCAGCGGGGAACTCCTACGAGCAGTACTTC. Translated: CASSPAGNSYEQYF.